This T cell receptor (beta chain) emerged from a study of T cell changes during pregnancy in multiple sclerosis. Libraries were prepared by immunoSEQ multiplex PCR; TCRdb keeps only in-frame clonotypes and omits some of them. There are 29,000 or so clones in the sample; about 89% occur only once, and about 6.4% lies in the top ten. The germline V gene encodes CDR1 SQVTM and CDR2 ANQGSEA. There are 15 residues in the CDR3. Deletions cut 0 bases from V and 0 bases from J, with 9 bases between. Specimen: CD8+ T cells from peripheral blood mononuclear cells, collected after pregnancy. The chain recombines TRBV29-1 with TRBJ1-3; D uncertain. The TCR was taken from a female donor with multiple sclerosis, enrolled in a pregnancy study. CDR3 loop: CSVEEWHISGNTIYF. The CDR3 DNA reads TGCAGCGTTGAAGAATGGCATATCTCTGGAAACACCATATATTTT.